These 11 T cell receptor beta chains were all obtained from the same sample, sequenced in a study of CD8+CD57+ T cells in acquired aplastic anemia. Selection for sequencing was limited to patients who had shown CD8+CD57+ cell expansion by flow cytometry. Genomic DNA, the template, was used for profiling of the TCR beta VDJ and CDR3. MiXCR was run by TCRdb on the reads, yielding one entry per CDR3 protein. The sample has about 180,000 distinct CDR3 sequences; around 48% are singletons. The source material was sorted CD4+, CD8+, or CD8+CD57+ T cells (not recorded which) from PBMCs. These receptors were collected from a human donor with aplastic anemia.

This clonotype appeared once. V usage is TRBV7-8 and J usage is TRBJ2-5, with 7 bases fitting TRBD2. The CDR3 is 13 amino acids. V lost 5 bases to trimming and J lost 4 bases; unmatched junction nucleotides: 4. CDR1 SGHVS and CDR2 FQNEAQ come from the germline V gene. The CDR3 region is CASSRWGGETQYF. In DNA, the CDR3 is TGTGCCAGCAGCCGTTGGGGGGGAGAGACCCAGTACTTC. Filled out from reference TRBV7-8 and TRBJ2-5, the complete variable domain reads GAGVSQSPRYKVAKRGQDVALRCDPISGHVSLFWYQQALGQGPEFLTYFQNEAQLDKSGLPSDRFFAERPEGSVSTLKIQRTQQEDSAVYLCASSRWGGETQYFGPGTRLLVL.

The chain couples TRBV20-1 to TRBJ2-7; 8 nucleotides agree with TRBD2. The CDR3 totals 13 residues. Germline loops: CDR1 DFQATT, CDR2 SNEGSKA (reference sequence). Losses at the gene ends were 6 bases for V and 4 bases for J; bases not matched to a gene: 8. The DNA of the CDR3 is TGCAGTGCCCCAGCGGGAGCTGGGTACGAGCAGTACTTC. Protein product: CSAPAGAGYEQYF.

The chain has TRBV11-2 and TRBJ2-7; 9 nucleotides line up with TRBD1. V dropped 5 bases and J dropped 3; count of bases not matched to a gene: 11. The CDR3 sequence is 16 residues long. The germline gives CDR1 SGHAT, CDR2 FQNNGV. The CDR3 loop is CASSRPIPGQGYEQYF. The DNA for the CDR3 is TGTGCCAGCAGCCGTCCGATCCCGGGACAGGGCTACGAGCAGTACTTC.

Remarks on this clonotype: Sequence at one end of the junction differs from germline and may be a read error. The genes are TRBV2 and TRBJ2-1, with 10 bases lining up with TRBD1. This CDR3 is built from 13 residues. CDR1 SNHLY and CDR2 FYNNEI come from the germline V gene. CDR3 sequence: CASSELPGQGSHF. DNA for the CDR3: TGTGCCAGCAGTGAACTTCCGGGACAGGGGTCGCATTTC.

This clonotype came up many times. The CDR3, as DNA: TGTGCCAGCAGCCGACAGGGAGGAAATGGCTACACCTTC. Its translation is CASSRQGGNGYTF. V and J are TRBV28 and TRBJ1-2; TRBD1 aligns across 7 bases. Germline CDR1 and CDR2: MDHEN and SYDVKM. The CDR3 runs to 13 residues. V was pared by 6 bases and J by 6 bases, with 7 bases of the junction left unmatched.

This clonotype was seen repeatedly, ten times or more. V gene TRBV24-1 combines with J gene TRBJ1-6, with 7 positions matching TRBD1. Trimming cost V 12 bases and J 3 bases; bases outside gene matches: 7. This CDR3 comprises 14 residues. Looked up from germline, CDR1 is KGHDR and CDR2 is SFDVKD. The CDR3 region has the DNA TGTGCCCCAGAGGGGGACAGCTATAATTCACCCCTCCACTTT. It is translated as CAPEGDSYNSPLHF.

This rearrangement joins TRBV7-2 to TRBJ1-6, with TRBD1 matching 7 bases. This CDR3 spans 15 amino acids. Germline CDR1 and CDR2: SGHTA and FQGNSA. V lost 5 bases and J lost 7; bases outside the gene matches: 8. The CDR3 region has the DNA TGTGCCAGCAGCCCGCCGGACAGGAGGAATTCACCCCTCCACTTT. This encodes CASSPPDRRNSPLHF. The full variable domain, with the rest looked up from reference TRBV7-2 and TRBJ1-6, is GAGVSQSPSNKVTEKGKDVELRCDPISGHTALYWYRQSLGQGLEFLIYFQGNSAPDKSGLPSDRFSAERTGGSVSTLTIQRTQQEDSAVYLCASSPPDRRNSPLHFGNGTRLTVT.

Many counts were recorded for this clonotype. The rearrangement joins TRBV7-6 to TRBJ2-3; the match to TRBD1 covers 7 bases. CDR1 is SGHVS and CDR2 is FNYEAQ in the germline V gene. Unmatched junction bases numbered 12, after V lost 6 bases and J lost 3 bases. The CDR3 runs to 16 residues. The CDR3 DNA reads TGTGCCAGCAGACAGTCCGGACAGGTCTGGACAGATACGCAGTATTTT. As protein: CASRQSGQVWTDTQYF.

V usage is TRBV29-1 and J usage is TRBJ2-1; 10 bases map to TRBD1. Germline-derived CDR1 and CDR2 are SQVTM and ANQGSEA. This CDR3 has 17 amino acids. Trimming took 7 bases from V and 0 from J; bases not matched to a gene: 12. CDR3 amino acids: CSGTGQGTLSSYNEQFF. The DNA of the CDR3 is TGCAGCGGAACGGGACAGGGGACCCTGAGCTCCTACAATGAGCAGTTCTTC.

A few counts support this clonotype. V and J are TRBV10-3 and TRBJ2-7; D not certain. There are 13 residues in the CDR3. Germline values: CDR1 ENHRY, CDR2 SYGVKD. The CDR3 reads CCYTGRTTYEQYF. In DNA form, the CDR3 reads TGTTGCTATACCGGCAGGACCACCTACGAGCAGTACTTC.

This clonotype was recorded many times. The rearrangement links TRBV6-1 to TRBJ2-7; perhaps TRBD1 as D (5 bases). Deletions cut 6 bases from V and 4 bases from J, with 13 bases between. The germline V gene encodes CDR1 MNHNS and CDR2 SASEGT. The CDR3 runs 13 residues. CDR3 residues: CASRRGQSYEQYF. CDR3 DNA sequence: TGTGCCAGCAGGAGAGGACAATCTTACGAGCAGTACTTC.